This entry concerns a single T cell receptor (beta chain). The protocol was immunoSEQ multiplex PCR, while the TCRdb copy is restricted to in-frame clones and leaves out a portion. The repertoire consists of 200,000 to 300,000 clones, with about 87% occurring once and the leading ten covering roughly 2.5%. These data come from a study of blood T cell repertoires in COVID-19. Across the study: PBMCs, B-cell-depleted T cells, or T cells were the source of the cDNA or gDNA that made up the material.

The CDR3 is 13 amino acids. From germline, CDR1 is ENHRY and CDR2 SYGVKD. V gave up 6 bases and J gave up 7 bases, with 12 bases separating them. The sequenced material came from peripheral blood. The clonotype was recovered from a woman aged 45-65 years with acute or convalescent COVID-19. The chain joins TRBV10-3 to TRBJ1-4, with a weak D call TRBD1 (5 bases). CDR3 bases: TGTGCCATCAGAGGATCAGGGCTTGAAAAACTGTTTTTT. Encoded protein: CAIRGSGLEKLFF.